The 10 T cell receptor beta chains in this list originate from one sample, sequenced in a study of T-cell reconstitution after alpha-beta-depleted transplantation in children. Unique molecular identifiers featured in how the TCRbeta library was prepared. MiXCR, run by TCRdb on the PCR reads, gives a single entry per CDR3 protein. The sample lists 300,000 to 400,000 distinct CDR3 sequences, roughly 25% occurring once. Here the sequenced sample was PBMCs, mostly from graft donor cells, taken 180 days after TCRalphabeta/CD19-depleted stem cell transplant. The source of these receptors is a male patient aged 5 to 17 who had a stem cell transplant for acute lymphoblastic leukemia, so the T cells may come from the graft donor.

This clonotype appeared a few times. This chain connects TRBV4-1 to TRBJ1-1, with D possibly TRBD1 on 5 matching bases. The V gene lost 4 bases and the J gene lost 1 base, with 16 bases spanning the gap. Germline V gene sequence: CDR1 MGHRA, CDR2 YSYEKL. This CDR3 has 16 amino acids. This CDR3 reads CASSPSRGAGNTEAFF. The DNA for the CDR3 is TGCGCCAGCAGCCCCTCCAGAGGGGCTGGGAACACTGAAGCTTTCTTT.

This clonotype was detected only a few times. The rearrangement joins TRBV10-3 to TRBJ2-7; D uncertain. The CDR3 covers 13 residues. Trimming shortened V by 10 bases and J by 2 bases, and 15 bases separated the two germline ends. Germline CDR1 is ENHRY and CDR2 is SYGVKD. The CDR3 bases are TGTGCCACCCTAACAAGTGGGACCTACGAGCAGTACTTC. As protein: CATLTSGTYEQYF.

The gene calls are TRBV18 and TRBJ2-2; D gene ambiguous. V lost 1 base to trimming and J lost 3 bases, with 3 bases between them. Germline V gene sequence: CDR1 KGHSH, CDR2 LQKENI. There are 13 residues in the CDR3. The CDR3 sequence: CASSPRHTGELFF. CDR3 in DNA: TGTGCCAGCTCACCACGCCACACCGGGGAGCTGTTTTTT.

This clonotype was seen a handful of times. The gene calls are TRBV3-1 and TRBJ2-7; TRBD2 aligns across 7 bases. From germline, CDR1 is LGHDT and CDR2 YNNKEL (reference sequence). Germline trimming cut 0 bases from V and 2 bases from J; bases unmatched to any gene: 10. The CDR3 consists of 17 residues. The CDR3: CASSQDHFGGSTYEQYF. In DNA form, the CDR3 reads TGTGCCAGCAGCCAAGACCACTTTGGCGGGAGCACCTACGAGCAGTACTTC.

In its sample, this clonotype was seen many times. This chain connects TRBV7-6 to TRBJ1-1; possibly TRBD1 for D (5 bases). This CDR3 spans 15 amino acids. The V gene lost 5 bases and the J gene lost 5 bases, with 18 bases spanning the gap. Germline-derived CDR1 and CDR2 are SGHVS and FNYEAQ. CDR3 in DNA: TGTGCCAGCAGCCCAGGGCTACCTCCCCAAACTGAAGCTTTCTTT. It codes for CASSPGLPPQTEAFF.

This clonotype appeared a few times. The chain combines TRBV5-1 with TRBJ2-7; 10 nucleotides match TRBD2. The CDR3 is 16 amino acids. V shed 0 bases, J shed 1 base, and the junction held 4 bases outside the gene matches. Germline V gives CDR1 SGHRS, CDR2 YFSETQ. This chain's CDR3 is CASSLGGLAPSYEQYF. CDR3 sequence (DNA): TGCGCCAGCAGCTTGGGGGGACTAGCGCCTTCCTACGAGCAGTACTTC.

The chain links TRBV5-1 to TRBJ1-4; a weak D match, TRBD1 (6 bases). CDR1 is SGHRS and CDR2 is YFSETQ in the germline V gene. Trimming took 4 bases from V and 0 from J, leaving 10 bases between them. The CDR3 length is 15 residues. The CDR3 nucleotides are TGCGCCAGCAGCGTAAGGACAGCAACTAATGAAAAACTGTTTTTT. Translating gives CASSVRTATNEKLFF.

Concerning this clonotype: Being one base from a much bigger clone, this may be a read error. No DNA is shown, since the ends of the CDR3 on it are uncertain; the CDR3 is the one TCRdb lists. V gene TRBV7-6 combines with J gene TRBJ2-7; TRBD1 reflects the table's D call only, with no check against the DNA. The CDR3 region is 15 residues in length, termini included. Germline V gene sequence: CDR1 SGHVS, CDR2 FNYEAQ. The CDR3 sequence is CASSLVGQGAYEQSF.

The chain carries TRBV20-1 and TRBJ2-3; D is undetermined. V was shortened by 1 base and J by 2 bases, with 13 bases between the two germline ends. This CDR3 comprises 15 residues. Germline CDR1 DFQATT, CDR2 SNEGSKA (reference sequence). For the CDR3, the DNA is TGCAGTGCTAGAGGCGCCTATAGGATCACAGATACGCAGTATTTT. It specifies CSARGAYRITDTQYF.

The rearrangement joins TRBV15 to TRBJ2-1; TRBD1 aligns across 7 bases. The CDR3 consists of 15 residues. After removal of 3 bases from V and 3 bases from J, the junction contained 5 bases not matched to a gene. Germline values: CDR1 LNHNV, CDR2 YYDKDF (reference sequence). Here the CDR3 reads CATSRGSGGYNEQFF. CDR3 DNA sequence: TGTGCCACCAGCAGGGGATCAGGGGGCTACAATGAGCAGTTCTTC.